The 5 T cell receptor beta chains below all came from one sample that was sequenced in a study of regulatory T cells in long-lasting Graves disease. Through Arm-PCR of CDR3 regions and iRepertoire HTBI primers, TCR beta libraries were built. TCRdb ran MiXCR on the multiplex PCR reads and lists one entry per CDR3 protein. The sample includes fewer than 550,000 distinct CDR3 sequences, over 15% seen only once; the top ten take about a quarter. Specified time point: newly diagnosed GD, antithyroid drugs for less than 3 months. RNA extracted from PBMCs served as the sequencing template. The sample also formed part of further work on T cells in Graves' hyperthyroidism and ophthalmopathy.

Sequencing was performed on peripheral blood mononuclear cells (PBMCs), taken at new diagnosis, from a patient treated with antithyroid drugs. These receptors all come from a woman younger than 35 with Graves disease.

This clonotype appeared a few times. This sequence joins TRBV7-6 and TRBJ2-7; D may be TRBD1 (6 bases). Germline V gene lookup returns CDR1 SGHVS and CDR2 FNYEAQ. V lost 5 bases and J 3 bases, leaving 11 bases between the germline ends. This CDR3 contains 13 residues. CDR3 DNA: TGTGCCAGCAGCCGCCGGACAGTCTACGAGCAGTACTTC. Translation: CASSRRTVYEQYF.

This clonotype has a handful of counts. The chain joins TRBV6-1 to TRBJ2-7; possible D gene TRBD1, 5 bases. Germline assignment: CDR1 MNHNS and CDR2 SASEGT. This CDR3 comprises 16 residues. Between the trimmed V and J ends, which lost 2 bases and 3 bases, there was a span of 17 bases. CDR3 sequence (DNA): TGTGCCAGCAGTGAAAGTGGGTCAGGGATCCTCTACGAGCAGTACTTC. Residues: CASSESGSGILYEQYF.

This clonotype was observed many times. J is TRBJ1-2 and V is TRBV12-3 or TRBV12-4; 11 bases agree with TRBD1. Trimming at V came to 9 bases and at J to 6 bases, leaving 9 bases not matched to a gene. This CDR3 region has 14 residues. As DNA, the CDR3 is TGTGCCAGTGTGAGGACAGGGGGCTTTAATGGCTACACCTTC. Protein: CASVRTGGFNGYTF.

This clonotype was counted at least ten times. The chain joins TRBV28 to TRBJ2-1, with 8 bases fitting TRBD2. Germline V gene data show CDR1 as MDHEN and CDR2 as SYDVKM. The CDR3 spans 14 residues. J gave up 8 bases and V 2 bases, and 5 bases lay outside the gene matches. The CDR3 DNA reads TGTGCCAGCAGTTTAGGCCTAGCGGGCGATGAGCAGTTCTTC. Translated: CASSLGLAGDEQFF.

The V and J genes are TRBV5-1 and TRBJ1-2; D not certain. This CDR3 comprises 16 residues. The germline CDR1 and CDR2 sequences are SGHRS and YFSETQ. The V end lost 0 bases, the J end lost 0 bases, and 12 bases lay between the germline ends. CDR3 region: CASSLGLSPSNYGYTF. CDR3 DNA sequence: TGCGCCAGCAGCTTGGGACTCTCCCCTTCTAACTATGGCTACACCTTC. The complete variable domain, with remaining parts taken from reference TRBV5-1 and TRBJ1-2, reads KAGVTQTPRYLIKTRGQQVTLSCSPISGHRSVSWYQQTPGQGLQFLFEYFSETQRNKGNFPGRFSGRQFSNSRSEMNVSTLELGDSALYLCASSLGLSPSNYGYTFGSGTRLTVV.